The 26 T cell receptor beta chains below were found in one sample sequenced in a study of T-cell reconstitution after alpha-beta-depleted transplantation in children. Preparing the TCRbeta library involved the use of unique molecular identifiers. TCRdb processed the PCR reads anew with MiXCR; each CDR3 protein has one entry. The data contain some 500,000 distinct CDR3 sequences, around 18% of them singletons. The sequencing here drew on PBMCs from the stem cell graft donor, taken from the stem cell graft. These receptors came from a human donor who donated a stem cell graft to a child with acute lymphoblastic leukemia.

This clonotype was found a few times. This chain uses TRBV11-3 with TRBJ2-6, with D perhaps assigned TRBD1 or TRBD2 (5 bases each). Trimming cost V 5 bases and J 4 bases, with 12 bases left between them. The length of the CDR3 is 15 residues. The germline gives CDR1 SGHNT, CDR2 YENEEA. DNA of the CDR3: TGTGCCAGCAGCCCCCACGGGGACGGGGCCAACGTCCTGACTTTC. Its translation: CASSPHGDGANVLTF.

This clonotype appeared many times. CDR3 DNA: TGTGCCAGCACCCATGGGGCAGGGGTGTCGATTTATGGCTACACCTTC. It codes for CASTHGAGVSIYGYTF. This chain connects TRBV7-9 to TRBJ1-2, with a tentative D call TRBD1 (6 bases). Germline V CDR1 and CDR2: SEHNR, FQNEAQ (reference sequence). Trimming took off 7 bases at V and 5 bases at J, with 23 bases between the two ends. This CDR3 is built from 16 residues.

This clonotype was found a few times. The chain recombines TRBV5-1 with TRBJ1-2; perhaps TRBD1 as D (5 bases). The CDR3 has 14 amino acids. V was cut by 0 bases and J by 4 bases, with 10 bases left in between. Germline V gene lookup returns CDR1 SGHRS and CDR2 YFSETQ. CDR3 DNA: TGCGCCAGCAGCTTGGGGGGACGGGTCTATGGCTACACCTTC. Translating gives CASSLGGRVYGYTF.

The chain carries TRBV28 and TRBJ2-4; 9 bases fit TRBD2. The CDR3 is made up of 17 amino acids. The V gene's germline CDR1 is MDHEN and CDR2 SYDVKM. J gave up 0 bases and V 4 bases, and 7 bases lay outside the gene matches. The CDR3 nucleotides read TGTGCCAGCAGTTCGACTAGCGGCGCTTTAGCCAAAAACATTCAGTACTTC. Residues: CASSSTSGALAKNIQYF.

This clonotype appeared a few times. The junction and the germline gene differ at one end; a read error may be behind it. The rearrangement joins TRBV5-1 to TRBJ2-1; TRBD2 matches at 7 bases. Germline V lookup: CDR1 SGHRS, CDR2 YFSETQ. CDR3 size: 16 residues. CDR3 nucleotide sequence: TGCGCCAGTAGCTTAGGTAGGGCGGGAGAAGTGGATGAGCAGTTCTTC. Encoded protein: CASSLGRAGEVDEQFF.

The V gene is TRBV20-1, the J gene TRBJ2-1, with a weak D call TRBD2 (6 bases). Germline CDR1 is DFQATT and CDR2 is SNEGSKA (reference sequence). This CDR3 has 15 residues. Deletions cut 0 bases from V and 1 base from J, with 10 bases between. CDR3 residues: CSARDLGLSYNEQFF. The CDR3 nucleotides read TGCAGTGCTAGAGATTTGGGACTTTCCTACAATGAGCAGTTCTTC.

This clonotype came up a few times. The rearrangement links TRBV29-1 to TRBJ2-1; 9 bases fit TRBD1. V lost 4 bases and J lost 8; bases outside the gene matches: 9. CDR1 SQVTM and CDR2 ANQGSEA come from the germline V gene. CDR3 length: 14 amino acids. CDR3 sequence: CSVVEQGAFDEQFF. CDR3 nucleotide sequence: TGCAGCGTTGTTGAACAGGGGGCTTTTGATGAGCAGTTCTTC.

The genes are TRBV20-1 and TRBJ1-1; D unclear. With 5 bases removed from V and 3 bases from J, the gap between germline ends came to 16 bases. The CDR3 runs to 14 residues. The germline V gene has CDR1 DFQATT and CDR2 SNEGSKA (reference sequence). CDR3 DNA: TGCAGTGCTTTTTTAGACGGGGTGGACACTGAAGCTTTCTTT. Translating gives CSAFLDGVDTEAFF.

V is TRBV20-1 and J is TRBJ2-7, with D maybe TRBD2 (6 bases). The CDR3 has 15 amino acids. CDR1 and CDR2 from the germline V gene are DFQATT and SNEGSKA (reference sequence). V lost 3 bases, J lost 0 bases, and 15 bases lay in between. CDR3 coding DNA: TGCAGTGCTAGTCCCCGGGACTCCCCCTCCTACGAGCAGTACTTC. This sequence encodes CSASPRDSPSYEQYF.

This clonotype turned up a few times. This sequence joins TRBV27 and TRBJ1-2; D may be TRBD1 (5 bases). CDR3 length: 15 residues. Trimming took 4 bases from V and 5 from J, leaving 17 bases between them. Germline V lookup: CDR1 MNHEY, CDR2 SMNVEV (reference sequence). The CDR3 protein is CASSSPQGPLYGYTF. DNA for the CDR3: TGTGCCAGCAGTTCCCCGCAGGGTCCCCTATATGGCTACACCTTC.

The genes are TRBV4-1 and TRBJ2-7; D not resolved. The CDR3 runs to 14 residues. The germline V gene has CDR1 MGHRA and CDR2 YSYEKL. Trimming removed 0 bases at V and 2 bases at J, with 8 bases between. For the CDR3, the DNA is TGCGCCAGCAGCCAAGACCCTATCGCCTACGAGCAGTACTTC. As protein: CASSQDPIAYEQYF.

Worth noting for this clonotype: The junction shows a germline mismatch at one end, possibly a read error. V and J are TRBV10-3 and TRBJ2-5; weak D call: TRBD1 (6 bases). The CDR3 contains 15 residues. Germline V CDR1 and CDR2: ENHRY, SYGVKD. The CDR3: CAISDGWTAQESQYF. Here the CDR3 DNA reads TGTGCCATCAGTGACGGCTGGACAGCCCAAGAGAGCCAGTACTTC.

The chain combines TRBV9 with TRBJ1-4; 9 bases fit TRBD1. The length of the CDR3 is 17 residues. Germline V gene data show CDR1 as SGDLS and CDR2 as YYNGEE. V gave up 7 bases and J gave up 12 bases; unmatched junction bases: 22. The DNA of the CDR3 is TGTGCCAGCTCTCCCCCGCTCGCTAGGACAGGGGTGGTTGAACTGTTTTTT. This codes for CASSPPLARTGVVELFF.

The chain employs TRBV12-3 or TRBV12-4 and TRBJ2-7; 9 positions match TRBD2. Germline trimming cut 3 bases from V and 2 bases from J; bases unmatched to any gene: 11. The CDR3 contains 17 residues. CDR3 in DNA: TGTGCCAGCAGTTTCGGCGGGAGGGCCCCACGGGCCTACGAGCAGTACTTC. As protein: CASSFGGRAPRAYEQYF.

There are a few counts of this clonotype. This chain joins TRBV7-9 and TRBJ1-5; D unresolved. V lost 1 base, J lost 0 bases, and 13 bases lay in between. The CDR3 spans 17 residues. The germline V gene has CDR1 SEHNR and CDR2 FQNEAQ (reference sequence). The CDR3 reads CASSLGASRDSNQPQHF. The CDR3 nucleotides read TGTGCCAGCAGCTTAGGAGCCAGCAGAGATAGCAATCAGCCCCAGCATTTT. Based on the CDR3 plus reference TRBV7-9 and TRBJ1-5, the full variable domain is DTGVSQNPRHKITKRGQNVTFRCDPISEHNRLYWYRQTLGQGPEFLTYFQNEAQLEKSRLLSDRFSAERPKGSFSTLEIQRTEQGDSAMYLCASSLGASRDSNQPQHFGDGTRLSIL.

V is TRBV2 and J is TRBJ2-3, with 9 nucleotides matching TRBD2. This CDR3 is built from 12 residues. Trimming took 0 bases from V and 14 from J; bases not matched to a gene: 3. The germline CDR1 and CDR2 sequences are SNHLY and FYNNEI. The CDR3 bases are TGTGCCAGCAGTGAAGCGGGGACTAGCCCGTATTTT. It yields the protein CASSEAGTSPYF.

V usage is TRBV4-2 and J usage is TRBJ2-3, with 12 bases that match TRBD2. Germline-derived CDR1 and CDR2 are LGHNA and YNFKEQ. Trimming at V came to 0 bases and at J to 6 bases, leaving 10 bases not matched to a gene. CDR3 size: 18 residues. This CDR3 reads CASSQDTGLAGRGDTQYF. The CDR3 bases are TGTGCCAGCAGCCAAGATACGGGACTAGCGGGTCGTGGGGATACGCAGTATTTT.

The chain has TRBV20-1 and TRBJ2-5, with 10 nucleotides matching TRBD2. J was trimmed by 2 bases and V by 5 bases; bases with no gene match: 11. This CDR3 contains 16 residues. Germline loops: CDR1 DFQATT, CDR2 SNEGSKA (reference sequence). This chain's CDR3 is CSAHDGSGRGQETQYF. In DNA form, the CDR3 reads TGCAGTGCTCATGACGGGAGCGGGAGGGGTCAAGAGACCCAGTACTTC.

The chain employs TRBV5-1 and TRBJ2-1, with 8 bases identical to TRBD2. Germline trimming cut 4 bases from V and 8 bases from J; bases unmatched to any gene: 8. From germline, CDR1 is SGHRS and CDR2 YFSETQ. The CDR3 extends over 14 amino acids. The CDR3 spells CASSLSGSLYEQFF. For the CDR3, the DNA is TGCGCCAGCAGCCTCAGCGGGAGTTTATATGAGCAGTTCTTC.

The chain joins TRBV18 to TRBJ2-1, with D perhaps matching TRBD2 (5 bases). Trimming cost V 8 bases and J 1 base, with 15 bases left between them. Per germline, CDR1 KGHSH and CDR2 LQKENI. This CDR3 has 15 residues. The CDR3, as DNA: TGTGCCAGCACAACCCGTAGCGAGTCCTACAATGAGCAGTTCTTC. Protein: CASTTRSESYNEQFF.

As to this clonotype: One end of the junction fails to match germline, which may point to a read error. The chain couples TRBV20-1 to TRBJ1-1; D uncertain. Germline-derived CDR1 and CDR2 are DFQATT and SNEGSKA (reference sequence). The length of the CDR3 is 12 residues. The CDR3 reads CSASVPNTGAFF. For the CDR3, the DNA is TGCAGTGCTTCAGTCCCGAACACTGGAGCTTTCTTT.

This clonotype was counted between two and nine times. The chain carries TRBV12-3 or TRBV12-4 and TRBJ2-1; 8 positions match TRBD2. The V and J ends lost 2 bases and 5 bases, in that order; junction bases with no gene match: 8. The CDR3 contains 16 residues. CDR3 protein: CASSLPSGYPNNEQFF. CDR3 sequence (DNA): TGTGCCAGCAGTTTACCTAGCGGGTACCCGAACAATGAGCAGTTCTTC.

V and J are TRBV5-4 and TRBJ2-6, with 9 bases fitting TRBD2. The CDR3 sequence is 19 residues long. The V gene end was trimmed by 1 base and the J gene end by 0 bases; junction bases not matched to a gene: 8. CDR1 and CDR2 (germline): SGHNT, YYREEE (reference sequence). CDR3 residues: CASSLTKLAGRSGANVLTF. The DNA for the CDR3 is TGTGCCAGCAGCTTGACCAAACTAGCGGGCCGCTCTGGGGCCAACGTCCTGACTTTC.

This clonotype was found a few times. V gene TRBV20-1 combines with J gene TRBJ2-7; 8 bases line up with TRBD2. The germline CDR1 and CDR2 sequences are DFQATT and SNEGSKA (reference sequence). Trimming took 0 bases from V and 4 from J; bases not matched to a gene: 11. There are 16 residues in the CDR3. This CDR3 reads CSARDGIGLALYEQYF. The CDR3 nucleotides are TGCAGTGCTAGAGATGGTATCGGACTAGCTCTATACGAGCAGTACTTC.

This chain connects TRBV4-1 to TRBJ2-2, with D uncertain. The CDR3 runs to 12 residues. Germline loops: CDR1 MGHRA, CDR2 YSYEKL. V lost 4 bases, J lost 7 bases, and 7 bases lay in between. CDR3 DNA: TGCGCCAGCAGCCCCCCGTTCGGGGAGCTGTTTTTT. It is translated as CASSPPFGELFF.

This chain connects TRBV20-1 to TRBJ2-3, with 7 bases lining up with TRBD2. The CDR3 loop spans 13 amino acids. Germline V gene lookup returns CDR1 DFQATT and CDR2 SNEGSKA (reference sequence). The trim removed 5 bases at V and 2 bases at J, leaving 4 bases unmatched. The CDR3 here is CSARGTNTDTQYF. CDR3 nucleotides: TGCAGTGCTCGCGGGACTAACACAGATACGCAGTATTTT.